The clone carrying this T cell receptor beta chain occurred a few times. V trimming: 0 bases; J trimming: 4 bases; junction bases outside the gene matches: 9. CDR1 is SGHKS, CDR2 YYEKEE, per germline (reference sequence). The CDR3 is 16 residues long. This sample was taken from a study of HIV-infected patients and healthy controls. MiXCR, run by TCRdb on the 5' RACE reads, gives a single entry per CDR3 protein. In the table there are 50,000 to 80,000 distinct CDR3 sequences, less than 20% of which are singletons. Sequenced sample: CD4+ T cells from blood. The clonotype comes from a human donor in good health. The chain has TRBV5-5 and TRBJ2-5; 7 nucleotides line up with TRBD1. CDR3 nucleotide sequence: TGTGCCAGCAGCTTGGGAATAGGCAACAGGGGAGAGACCCAGTACTTC. This gives the protein CASSLGIGNRGETQYF. Based on the CDR3 plus reference TRBV5-5 and TRBJ2-5, the full variable domain is DAGVTQSPTHLIKTRGQQVTLRCSPISGHKSVSWYQQVLGQGPQFIFQYYEKEERGRGNFPDRFSARQFPNYSSELNVNALLLGDSALYLCASSLGIGNRGETQYFGPGTRLLVL.